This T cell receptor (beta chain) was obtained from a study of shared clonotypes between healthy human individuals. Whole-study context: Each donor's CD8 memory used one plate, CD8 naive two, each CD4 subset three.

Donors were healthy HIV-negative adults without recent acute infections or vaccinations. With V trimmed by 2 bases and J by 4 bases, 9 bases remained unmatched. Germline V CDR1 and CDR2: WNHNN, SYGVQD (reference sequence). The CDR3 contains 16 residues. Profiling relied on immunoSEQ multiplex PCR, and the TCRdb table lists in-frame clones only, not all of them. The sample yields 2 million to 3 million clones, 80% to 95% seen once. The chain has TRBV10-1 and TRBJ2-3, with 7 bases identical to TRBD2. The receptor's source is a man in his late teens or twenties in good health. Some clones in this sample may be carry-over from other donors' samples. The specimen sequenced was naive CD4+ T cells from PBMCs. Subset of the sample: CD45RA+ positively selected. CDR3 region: CASSEHAGVVADTQYF. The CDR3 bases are TGCGCCAGCAGTGAGCATGCGGGAGTTGTGGCAGATACGCAGTATTTT.